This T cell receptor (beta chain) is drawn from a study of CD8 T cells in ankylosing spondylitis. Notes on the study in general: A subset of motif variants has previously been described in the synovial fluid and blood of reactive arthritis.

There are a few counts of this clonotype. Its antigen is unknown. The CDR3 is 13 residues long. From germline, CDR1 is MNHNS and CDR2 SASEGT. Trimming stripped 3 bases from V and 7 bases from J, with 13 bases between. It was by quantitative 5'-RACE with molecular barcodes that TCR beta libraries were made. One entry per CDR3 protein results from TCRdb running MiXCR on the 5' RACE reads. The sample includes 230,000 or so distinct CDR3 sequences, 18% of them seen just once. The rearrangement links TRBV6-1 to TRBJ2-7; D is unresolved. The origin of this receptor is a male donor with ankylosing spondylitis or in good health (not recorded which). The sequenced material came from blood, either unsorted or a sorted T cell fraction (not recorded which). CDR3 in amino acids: CASSDGEGWEQYF. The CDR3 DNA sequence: TGTGCCAGCAGTGATGGGGAAGGGTGGGAGCAGTACTTC.